A single sample gave rise to the 22 T cell receptor beta chains below, sequenced in a study of human T cells and chemical hapten exposure. TCRdb redid the calling of the RACE reads with MiXCR, one entry per CDR3 protein. Of roughly 80,000 distinct CDR3 sequences in the sample, over 8.5% were seen once. Noted time point: patch test 1, 2 weeks after DPC sensitization. Indicated treatment: therapeutic diphenylcyclopropenone sensitization with weekly scalp DPC. The sample here was whole blood, taken in connection with sensitization to the hapten diphenylcyclopropenone (DPC). Source of these receptors: a woman in her forties or fifties with alopecia areata. Some clones in this sample may be carry-over from other donors' samples.

This clonotype was detected only a few times. The chain is built from TRBV6-5 and TRBJ1-3; the D is unclear. Germline CDR1 MNHEY, CDR2 SVGAGI. The CDR3 is made up of 11 amino acids. Trimming removed 6 bases from V and 3 bases from J, with 3 bases in between. The CDR3 coding sequence is TGTGCCAGCAGAGTTGGAAACACCATATATTTT. This sequence encodes CASRVGNTIYF.

The rearrangement links TRBV7-2 to TRBJ1-2; the match to TRBD1 covers 9 bases. CDR3 size: 13 residues. The germline V gene has CDR1 SGHTA and CDR2 FQGNSA. J lost 7 bases, V lost 5 bases, and 5 bases had no gene match. The CDR3 coding sequence is TGTGCCAGCAGCCGACAGGGGGTCTCTGGCTACACCTTC. Amino acids: CASSRQGVSGYTF.

This clonotype was seen many times. The V and J genes are TRBV5-1 and TRBJ2-6; D uncertain. Between the trimmed V and J ends, which lost 0 bases and 2 bases, there was a span of 6 bases. The CDR3 has 15 amino acids. The V gene's germline CDR1 is SGHRS and CDR2 YFSETQ. The CDR3 DNA reads as TGCGCCAGCAGCTTGGGGGGTCCTGGGGCCAACGTCCTGACTTTC. Translated, it gives CASSLGGPGANVLTF.

Of note for this clonotype: Just one base apart from a much larger clone, this may be a read error. This chain joins TRBV12-5 and TRBJ1-1; maybe TRBD1 (6 bases). The V end was cut by 9 bases, the J end by 6 bases, with 11 bases between. There are 11 residues in the CDR3. Germline V gene data show CDR1 as LGHNT and CDR2 as FRNRAP. The CDR3 DNA reads TGTGCTAGCCAGAGGGGGTCTGAAGCTTTCTTT. Its translation is CASQRGSEAFF.

The CDR3 DNA sequence: TGCAGTGCTAGTAGCCGGGGCCAGCCCCAGCATTTT. It is translated as CSASSRGQPQHF. The chain uses TRBV20-1 and TRBJ1-5; maybe TRBD1 (5 bases). The length of the CDR3 is 12 residues. Trimming took off 3 bases at V and 7 bases at J, with 10 bases between the two ends. The germline V gene has CDR1 DFQATT and CDR2 SNEGSKA (reference sequence).

In this sample, this clonotype turned up many times. The chain combines TRBV18 with TRBJ2-7, with a possible D match to TRBD2 (6 bases). The CDR3 contains 18 residues. Germline values: CDR1 KGHSH, CDR2 LQKENI. Trimming shortened V by 1 base and J by 1 base, and 20 bases separated the two germline ends. The DNA of the CDR3 is TGTGCCAGCTCACCACTCTCTGGGCAGCGGGTCCCATCCTACGAGCAGTACTTC. Protein: CASSPLSGQRVPSYEQYF.

This clonotype was detected many times. The chain links TRBV12-3 or TRBV12-4 to TRBJ1-6, with a possible D match to TRBD1 (5 bases). The germline V and J ends were trimmed by 6 bases and 6 bases, with 9 bases remaining between them. The CDR3 spans 13 residues. The CDR3 sequence: CASSRTPNSPLHF. The CDR3 DNA is TGTGCCAGCAGCCGGACACCTAATTCACCCCTCCACTTT.

This clonotype was picked up a small number of times. V and J are TRBV20-1 and TRBJ1-2; a weak D match, TRBD1 (6 bases). Germline lookup yields CDR1 DFQATT and CDR2 SNEGSKA (reference sequence). The CDR3 extends over 14 amino acids. Trimming pared 6 bases from V and 8 bases from J, leaving 22 bases between. The CDR3 coding sequence is TGCAGTGCCCCGCCACAGGGATCTTCAGGGGGCTACACCTTC. It is translated as CSAPPQGSSGGYTF.

This clonotype was observed many times. The CDR3 DNA sequence: TGTGCCAGCAGCCTGACAGGGTTGAACTATGGCTACACCTTC. It is translated as CASSLTGLNYGYTF. This chain connects TRBV7-9 to TRBJ1-2; TRBD1 matches 7 bases. The V and J ends lost 5 bases and 2 bases, in that order; junction bases with no gene match: 5. The CDR3 loop spans 14 amino acids. Germline CDR1 SEHNR, CDR2 FQNEAQ (reference sequence).

This clonotype was observed at least ten times. V gene TRBV4-2 combines with J gene TRBJ2-1; TRBD1 matches at 10 bases. The V segment lost 0 bases and the J segment 0 bases; nucleotides outside the gene matches: 5. This CDR3 spans 18 amino acids. Looked up from germline, CDR1 is LGHNA and CDR2 is YNFKEQ. CDR3 nucleotide sequence: TGTGCCAGCAGCCAAGATGGGACAGGGGCGAGCTCCTACAATGAGCAGTTCTTC. Protein: CASSQDGTGASSYNEQFF.

There are many counts of this clonotype. The chain has TRBV6-6 and TRBJ2-7; TRBD1 matches 7 bases. CDR1 and CDR2 (germline): MNHNY, SVGAGI (reference sequence). V trimming: 7 bases; J trimming: 7 bases; junction bases outside the gene matches: 13. There are 14 residues in the CDR3. CDR3 sequence reads: CASTPKTGSREQYF. CDR3 bases: TGTGCCAGCACCCCAAAGACAGGGTCTCGGGAGCAGTACTTC.

This clonotype has ten or more counts. The V and J genes are TRBV10-3 and TRBJ2-3; D gene unclear. Deletions cut 0 bases from V and 7 bases from J, with 14 bases between. The CDR3 totals 15 residues. Germline lookup yields CDR1 ENHRY and CDR2 SYGVKD. The CDR3 coding sequence is TGTGCCATCAGTGAGTCGCTTGGGCTAGTGAATACGCAGTATTTT. It is translated as CAISESLGLVNTQYF.

The chain uses TRBV7-3 and TRBJ2-7; TRBD1 or TRBD2 may be the D gene (5 bases each). Per germline, CDR1 SGHTA and CDR2 FQGTGA. Trimming pared 6 bases from V and 7 bases from J, leaving 25 bases between. The CDR3 runs to 16 residues. CDR3 sequence reads: CASSFRGRVEKSEQYF. CDR3 DNA: TGTGCCAGCAGTTTCCGGGGCCGAGTCGAGAAGAGTGAGCAGTACTTC.

This clonotype was seen ten or more times. This chain joins TRBV29-1 and TRBJ2-1; possibly TRBD2 for D (6 bases). Per germline, CDR1 SQVTM and CDR2 ANQGSEA. The CDR3 sequence is 16 residues long. V shed 5 bases and J shed 2 bases, with 19 bases lying between them. CDR3 protein: CSVYGGSGAPYNEQFF. CDR3 coding DNA: TGCAGCGTTTACGGAGGTAGCGGAGCCCCCTACAATGAGCAGTTCTTC.

This clonotype was counted many times. The chain employs TRBV6-5 and TRBJ1-1, with unresolved D. Germline assignment: CDR1 MNHEY and CDR2 SVGAGI. The CDR3 is 13 amino acids. Trimming left V 6 bases short and J 7 bases short, with 15 bases between. CDR3 sequence reads: CASRAAQRNEAFF. Here the CDR3 DNA reads TGTGCCAGCAGAGCAGCCCAGAGAAATGAAGCTTTCTTT.

V and J are TRBV7-9 and TRBJ2-5, with D unclear. The V gene lost 7 bases and the J gene lost 1 base, with 13 bases spanning the gap. Germline assignment: CDR1 SEHNR and CDR2 FQNEAQ (reference sequence). The CDR3 extends over 14 amino acids. This CDR3 reads CASTGRSIQETQYF. The CDR3 DNA reads as TGTGCCAGCACTGGAAGGTCGATCCAAGAGACCCAGTACTTC.

Ten or more counts support this clonotype. The chain is built from TRBV24-1 and TRBJ2-7; D may match TRBD1 or TRBD2 (5 bases each). This CDR3 comprises 13 residues. Germline V gene data show CDR1 as KGHDR and CDR2 as SFDVKD. V was cut by 9 bases and J by 2 bases, with 13 bases left in between. CDR3: CATCRDGAYEQYF. As DNA, the CDR3 is TGTGCCACCTGCCGGGACGGGGCCTACGAGCAGTACTTC.

The CDR3: CASSPFELGNTEAFF. Here the CDR3 DNA reads TGTGCCAGCTCACCCTTCGAGCTCGGGAACACTGAAGCTTTCTTT. The V gene is TRBV18, the J gene TRBJ1-1; D unclear. The CDR3 spans 15 residues. CDR1 KGHSH and CDR2 LQKENI come from the germline V gene. V dropped 3 bases and J dropped 1 base, with 12 bases sitting between them.

The chain recombines TRBV28 with TRBJ2-7; weak D call: TRBD1 (6 bases). The germline CDR1 and CDR2 sequences are MDHEN and SYDVKM. The CDR3 totals 15 residues. The V gene lost 0 bases and the J gene lost 6 bases, with 15 bases spanning the gap. The CDR3 DNA sequence: TGTGCCAGCAGTTTATGGGGGGCGCCAGCTAGCGAGCAGTACTTC. This sequence encodes CASSLWGAPASEQYF. The variable domain in full, with the rest retrieved from reference TRBV28 and TRBJ2-7, is DVKVTQSSRYLVKRTGEKVFLECVQDMDHENMFWYRQDPGLGLRLIYFSYDVKMKEKGDIPEGYSVSREKKERFSLILESASTNQTSMYLCASSLWGAPASEQYFGPGTRLTVT.

V gene TRBV9 combines with J gene TRBJ1-5, with D unresolved. The germline V gene has CDR1 SGDLS and CDR2 YYNGEE. The CDR3 totals 14 residues. Deletions cut 2 bases from V and 0 bases from J, with 6 bases between. CDR3 sequence reads: CASSVTGSNQPQHF. Written as DNA, the CDR3 is TGTGCCAGCAGCGTTACCGGTAGCAATCAGCCCCAGCATTTT.

The chain links TRBV27 to TRBJ1-4; possible D gene TRBD1, 5 bases. Trimming removed 6 bases at V and 0 bases at J, with 14 bases between. Germline V gene lookup returns CDR1 MNHEY and CDR2 SMNVEV (reference sequence). This CDR3 contains 16 residues. The DNA of the CDR3 is TGTGCCAGCAGCCGGGGATCGGGGCCAACTAATGAAAAACTGTTTTTT. Protein sequence: CASSRGSGPTNEKLFF.

The table lists this clonotype with a few counts. The chain couples TRBV3-1 to TRBJ1-2, with D uncertain. Germline V gives CDR1 LGHDT, CDR2 YNNKEL (reference sequence). The CDR3 contains 15 residues. V was shortened by 2 bases and J by 2 bases, with 12 bases between the two germline ends. The CDR3 DNA reads TGTGCCAGCAGCCAAATGGCAGAGCCAAACTATGGCTACACCTTC. Its protein product is CASSQMAEPNYGYTF.